Shown below are 22 T cell receptor beta chains from a single sample sequenced in a study of human T cells and chemical hapten exposure. TCRdb itself ran the RACE reads through MiXCR, one entry per CDR3 protein. In the table there are approximately 97,000 distinct CDR3 sequences, 27% of which are singletons. Noted time point: patch test 3, about 24 weeks after DPC sensitization. The treatment: therapeutic diphenylcyclopropenone sensitization with weekly scalp DPC. The specimen comprised whole blood, sampled in connection with sensitization to the hapten diphenylcyclopropenone (DPC). The source of these receptors is a man in his forties with alopecia areata. Some clones in this sample may be carry-over from other donors' samples.

This chain connects TRBV28 to TRBJ2-3, with TRBD1 identical over 9 bases. The CDR3 consists of 17 residues. Germline CDR1 is MDHEN and CDR2 is SYDVKM. V was pared by 7 bases and J by 2 bases, with 13 bases of the junction left unmatched. The CDR3 region is CASNYRDRELHTDTQYF. CDR3 DNA sequence: TGTGCCAGCAACTACCGGGACAGGGAACTACACACAGATACGCAGTATTTT.

The chain employs TRBV27 and TRBJ2-7; TRBD1 aligns across 12 bases. V was pared by 4 bases and J by 5 bases, with 3 bases of the junction left unmatched. The CDR3 spans 14 residues. The germline CDR1 and CDR2 sequences are MNHEY and SMNVEV (reference sequence). The CDR3 region is CASSYGTGGDEQYF. CDR3 nucleotides: TGTGCCAGCAGTTACGGGACAGGGGGCGACGAGCAGTACTTC.

V is TRBV28 and J is TRBJ2-3, with D tentatively TRBD2 (7 bases). The CDR3 runs to 16 residues. The germline V gene encodes CDR1 MDHEN and CDR2 SYDVKM. V was cut by 2 bases and J by 1 base, with 13 bases left in between. The CDR3 spells CASSLGGALGTDTQYF. Written as DNA, the CDR3 is TGTGCCAGCAGTTTAGGGGGGGCGTTGGGCACAGATACGCAGTATTTT.

This rearrangement joins TRBV5-6 to TRBJ1-4, with 10 positions matching TRBD1. J gave up 6 bases and V 4 bases, and 6 bases lay outside the gene matches. This CDR3 has 15 amino acids. Germline V gene lookup returns CDR1 SGHDT and CDR2 YYEEEE. This chain's CDR3 is CASSHQGTGDEKLFF. As DNA, the CDR3 is TGTGCCAGCAGCCATCAGGGGACAGGGGATGAAAAACTGTTTTTT.

The rearrangement joins TRBV7-2 to TRBJ2-6; perhaps TRBD2 as D (5 bases). This CDR3 has 15 amino acids. Trimming shortened V by 5 bases and J by 4 bases, and 12 bases separated the two germline ends. Germline CDR1 SGHTA, CDR2 FQGNSA. The CDR3 coding sequence is TGTGCCAGCAGCCCCCGGACGGGAGGGGCCAACGTCCTGACTTTC. This translates into CASSPRTGGANVLTF.

This clonotype has only a few counts. V usage is TRBV10-3 and J usage is TRBJ2-4; D remains ambiguous. Germline lookup yields CDR1 ENHRY and CDR2 SYGVKD. V was cut by 0 bases and J by 1 base, with 13 bases left in between. This CDR3 has 17 amino acids. The CDR3 sequence is CAISESLGQGAKNIQYF. The CDR3 nucleotides read TGTGCCATCAGTGAGTCGTTGGGTCAAGGGGCCAAAAACATTCAGTACTTC.

The chain is built from TRBV27 and TRBJ1-5, with a possible D match to TRBD1 (6 bases). V was clipped by 5 bases and J by 3 bases, with 14 bases between them. The germline V gene encodes CDR1 MNHEY and CDR2 SMNVEV (reference sequence). CDR3 length equals 15 residues. CDR3 region: CASSPFAGANQPQHF. CDR3 coding DNA: TGTGCCAGCAGTCCTTTTGCAGGGGCCAATCAGCCCCAGCATTTT.

V usage is TRBV12-3 or TRBV12-4 and J usage is TRBJ2-7, with 8 bases matching TRBD2. This CDR3 is built from 14 residues. V trimming: 6 bases; J trimming: 6 bases; junction bases outside the gene matches: 10. This CDR3 reads CASSQPGTRGEQYF. The CDR3 DNA reads TGTGCCAGCAGCCAACCCGGGACTAGAGGCGAGCAGTACTTC.

CDR3 in amino acids: CASSFGDWSTDTQYF. For the CDR3, the DNA is TGTGCCAGCAGTTTTGGGGACTGGAGCACAGATACGCAGTATTTT. The chain employs TRBV12-3 or TRBV12-4 and TRBJ2-3; a possible D gene is TRBD2 (6 bases). Trimming pared 3 bases from V and 0 bases from J, leaving 10 bases between. The CDR3 length is 15 residues.

In this sample, this clonotype turned up once. The chain couples TRBV9 to TRBJ1-2; possible D gene TRBD1, 5 bases. The V end lost 0 bases, the J end lost 6 bases, and 27 bases lay between the germline ends. This CDR3 has 19 amino acids. Germline values: CDR1 SGDLS, CDR2 YYNGEE. CDR3 region: CASSVAVTDGRFRGDGYTF. In DNA, the CDR3 is TGTGCCAGCAGCGTAGCTGTGACGGACGGAAGATTCCGAGGGGATGGCTACACCTTC.

This clonotype was counted only a few times. The chain joins TRBV7-8 to TRBJ1-5; D is perhaps TRBD1 (6 bases). V lost 10 bases to trimming and J lost 0 bases, with 13 bases between them. Germline V gives CDR1 SGHVS, CDR2 FQNEAQ. The CDR3 is made up of 14 amino acids. CDR3 sequence (DNA): TGTGCCACCACCCGGACAGTTAGCAATCAGCCCCAGCATTTT. Protein product: CATTRTVSNQPQHF.

The chain couples TRBV6-4 to TRBJ2-2; 8 nucleotides match TRBD1. V lost 6 bases, J lost 5 bases, and 2 bases stayed unmatched. The CDR3 totals 13 residues. Germline CDR1 is MRHNA and CDR2 is SNTAGT. The CDR3 loop reads CASRRTGTGELFF. The DNA for the CDR3 is TGTGCCAGCAGGAGGACAGGGACCGGGGAGCTGTTTTTT.

This clonotype was counted a few times. The rearrangement uses TRBV20-1 and TRBJ1-3; D call uncertain. The length of the CDR3 is 14 residues. Deletions cut 1 base from V and 0 bases from J, with 7 bases between. Germline V gene data show CDR1 as DFQATT and CDR2 as SNEGSKA (reference sequence). The CDR3, as DNA: TGCAGTGCTAGAGCTCCGAACTCTGGAAACACCATATATTTT. Residues: CSARAPNSGNTIYF.

This clonotype was picked up a small number of times. The CDR3 coding sequence is TGTGCCAGCAGCCAAGGCAGGCCGCATGACACTGAAGCTTTCTTT. Translation: CASSQGRPHDTEAFF. The V gene is TRBV14, the J gene TRBJ1-1; D gene unclear. The CDR3 contains 15 residues. The V end was cut by 1 base, the J end by 3 bases, with 12 bases between. Germline values: CDR1 SGHDN, CDR2 FVKESK.

J is TRBJ2-1 and V is TRBV12-3 or TRBV12-4, with D uncertain. The CDR3 is 16 amino acids. Trimming left V 3 bases short and J 5 bases short, with 17 bases between. The DNA of the CDR3 is TGTGCCAGCAGTTTGCGAGGAAGAGTTGCCAACAATGAGCAGTTCTTC. Protein product: CASSLRGRVANNEQFF.

There are a few counts of this clonotype. V usage is TRBV27 and J usage is TRBJ2-1, with 10 positions matching TRBD2. The CDR3 spans 15 residues. V shed 5 bases, J shed 5 bases, and the junction held 6 bases outside the gene matches. Germline V CDR1 and CDR2: MNHEY, SMNVEV (reference sequence). The CDR3 region is CASSTWTSGNNEQFF. CDR3 in DNA: TGTGCCAGCAGTACGTGGACTAGCGGAAACAATGAGCAGTTCTTC.

The table lists this clonotype with many counts. The rearrangement links TRBV29-1 to TRBJ2-3, with TRBD2 matching over 13 bases. The CDR3 totals 15 residues. The V gene end was trimmed by 6 bases and the J gene end by 4 bases; junction bases not matched to a gene: 7. Germline CDR1 and CDR2: SQVTM and ANQGSEA. In DNA form, the CDR3 reads TGCAGCGTCCTCCTCACTAGCGGGAGGGCAGATACGCAGTATTTT. Protein: CSVLLTSGRADTQYF.

The chain recombines TRBV20-1 with TRBJ2-1; no reliable D call. The CDR3 is made up of 10 amino acids. Germline V lookup: CDR1 DFQATT, CDR2 SNEGSKA (reference sequence). Trimming took 7 bases from V and 7 from J, leaving 8 bases between them. CDR3 DNA sequence: TGCAGTGTAGGGCGGAATGAGCAGTTCTTC. It translates to CSVGRNEQFF.

The gene calls are TRBV5-5 and TRBJ2-5; 9 bases map to TRBD2. Germline CDR1 reads SGHKS; CDR2 reads YYEKEE (reference sequence). CDR3 length: 15 residues. V was pared by 1 base and J by 5 bases, with 6 bases of the junction left unmatched. CDR3 amino acids: CASSLLRGRAETQYF. CDR3 nucleotides: TGTGCCAGCAGCTTGCTACGCGGGAGGGCCGAGACCCAGTACTTC. The variable domain in full, with the rest retrieved from reference TRBV5-5 and TRBJ2-5, is DAGVTQSPTHLIKTRGQQVTLRCSPISGHKSVSWYQQVLGQGPQFIFQYYEKEERGRGNFPDRFSARQFPNYSSELNVNALLLGDSALYLCASSLLRGRAETQYFGPGTRLLVL.

The V gene is TRBV7-2, the J gene TRBJ1-1; TRBD1 aligns across 7 bases. The CDR3 is 16 amino acids. J lost 5 bases, V lost 5 bases, and 14 bases had no gene match. Germline CDR1 and CDR2: SGHTA and FQGNSA. The CDR3 DNA sequence: TGTGCCAGCAGCCCGCAAGGGGGCGTCGGAGGAACTGAAGCTTTCTTT. It translates to CASSPQGGVGGTEAFF.

This chain uses TRBV5-5 with TRBJ2-1, with D unresolved. V dropped 0 bases and J dropped 4 bases, with 8 bases sitting between them. Germline-derived CDR1 and CDR2 are SGHKS and YYEKEE (reference sequence). CDR3 size: 14 residues. The DNA for the CDR3 is TGTGCCAGCAGCTTGGACGGTTTTTACAATGAGCAGTTCTTC. Its translation: CASSLDGFYNEQFF.

There are many counts of this clonotype. CDR3 region: CASSSTGTSPYEQYF. The CDR3, as DNA: TGTGCCAGCAGCTCCACCGGGACAAGCCCGTACGAGCAGTACTTC. J is TRBJ2-7 and V is TRBV11-2, with D tentatively TRBD1 (6 bases). The CDR3 extends over 15 amino acids. Trimming removed 4 bases from V and 4 bases from J, with 17 bases in between. Germline V gene sequence: CDR1 SGHAT, CDR2 FQNNGV.